The TCR beta chain described here comes from a study of T cell clones after liver transplantation. Across the study: Immunosuppression withdrawal was tried within 2 years after liver transplantation in this trial. Until 12-24 months post-transplant, subjects got standard immunosuppression and no induction.

The germline CDR1 and CDR2 sequences are SGDLS and YYNGEE. The CDR3 has 13 amino acids. The ends were cut back, 0 bases at V and 8 bases at J, with 11 bases in the middle. Using immunoSEQ multiplex PCR, the repertoire was profiled, and TCRdb retains in-frame clones only, with some absent. Found here are 55,000 to 75,000 clones, around two thirds of them singletons; the top ten hold less than 3.5%. The sequencing here drew on CD4+ T cells from blood, taken at the approximately 15-month timepoint. The J gene is TRBJ1-2, the V gene TRBV9; D gene ambiguous. This receptor was taken from a human patient who received a liver transplant. Some T cells may be supplied by the graft donor. CDR3 DNA sequence: TGTGCCAGCAGCGTAGACGGTGTGGGGGGCTACACCTTC. Translation gives CASSVDGVGGYTF.